This T cell receptor (beta chain) was sequenced for a study of OX40 agonist ivuxolimab in advanced cancers. Whole-study results and caveats: Clonal expansion in partial responders at 0.1-3.0 mg/kg ranked among the lowest.

This CDR3 spans 13 amino acids. Trimming took 6 bases from V and 3 from J; bases not matched to a gene: 4. In germline, CDR1 is MNHEY, CDR2 SMNVEV (reference sequence). On this clone itself: Antigen specificity is unknown.

TCRdb's copy holds only in-frame clones and misses some; the assay was immunoSEQ multiplex PCR. The sample includes about 99,000 clones, roughly 95% of them seen just once. The clonotype comes from an adult with an advanced solid tumor such as melanoma, head and neck, liver or kidney cancer. The chain couples TRBV27 to TRBJ2-7, with TRBD1 matching 8 bases. Here the sequenced sample was CD4+ or CD8+ T cells sorted from blood, taken in a trial of the OX40 agonist ivuxolimab. The CDR3 spells CASRMTGVYEQYF. In DNA form, the CDR3 reads TGTGCCAGCAGAATGACAGGGGTCTACGAGCAGTACTTC.